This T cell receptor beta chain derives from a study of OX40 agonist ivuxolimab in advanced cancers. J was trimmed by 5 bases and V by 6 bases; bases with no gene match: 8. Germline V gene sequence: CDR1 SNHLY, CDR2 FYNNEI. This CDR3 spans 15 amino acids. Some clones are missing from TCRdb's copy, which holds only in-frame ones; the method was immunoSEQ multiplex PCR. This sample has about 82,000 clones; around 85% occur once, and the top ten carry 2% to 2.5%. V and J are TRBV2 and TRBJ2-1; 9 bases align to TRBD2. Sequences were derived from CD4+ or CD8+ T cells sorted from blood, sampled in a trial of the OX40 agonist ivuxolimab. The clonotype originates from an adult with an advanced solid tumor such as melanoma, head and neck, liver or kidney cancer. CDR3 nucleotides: TGTGCCAGCAGCCCTCCGGGACTAGCCAACAATGAGCAGTTCTTC. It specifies CASSPPGLANNEQFF. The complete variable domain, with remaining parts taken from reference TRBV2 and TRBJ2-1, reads EPEVTQTPSHQVTQMGQEVILRCVPISNHLYFYWYRQILGQKVEFLVSFYNNEISEKSEIFDDQFSVERPDGSNFTLKIRSTKLEDSAMYFCASSPPGLANNEQFFGPGTRLTVL.